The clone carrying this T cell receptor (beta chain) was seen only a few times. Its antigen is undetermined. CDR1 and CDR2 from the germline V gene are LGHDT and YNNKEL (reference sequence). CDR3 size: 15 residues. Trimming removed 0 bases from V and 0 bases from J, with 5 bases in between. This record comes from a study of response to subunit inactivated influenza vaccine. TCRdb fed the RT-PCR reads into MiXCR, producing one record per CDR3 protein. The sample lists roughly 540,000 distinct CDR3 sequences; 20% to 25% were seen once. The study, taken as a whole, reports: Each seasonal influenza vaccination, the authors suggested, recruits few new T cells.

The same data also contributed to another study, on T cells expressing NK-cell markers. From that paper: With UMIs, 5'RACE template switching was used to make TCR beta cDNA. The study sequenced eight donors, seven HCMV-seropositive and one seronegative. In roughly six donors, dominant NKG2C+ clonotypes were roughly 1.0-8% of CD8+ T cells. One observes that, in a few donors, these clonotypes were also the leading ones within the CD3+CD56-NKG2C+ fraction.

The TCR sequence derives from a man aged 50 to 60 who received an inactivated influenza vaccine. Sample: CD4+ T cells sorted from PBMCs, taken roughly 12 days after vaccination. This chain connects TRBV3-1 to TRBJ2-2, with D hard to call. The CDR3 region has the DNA TGTGCCAGCAGCCAAGATCCAGCGAACACCGGGGAGCTGTTTTTT. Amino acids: CASSQDPANTGELFF. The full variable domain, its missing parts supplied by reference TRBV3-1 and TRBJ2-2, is DTAVSQTPKYLVTQMGNDKSIKCEQNLGHDTMYWYKQDSKKFLKIMFSYNNKELIINETVPNRFSPKSPDKAHLNLHINSLELGDSAVYFCASSQDPANTGELFFGEGSRLTVL.